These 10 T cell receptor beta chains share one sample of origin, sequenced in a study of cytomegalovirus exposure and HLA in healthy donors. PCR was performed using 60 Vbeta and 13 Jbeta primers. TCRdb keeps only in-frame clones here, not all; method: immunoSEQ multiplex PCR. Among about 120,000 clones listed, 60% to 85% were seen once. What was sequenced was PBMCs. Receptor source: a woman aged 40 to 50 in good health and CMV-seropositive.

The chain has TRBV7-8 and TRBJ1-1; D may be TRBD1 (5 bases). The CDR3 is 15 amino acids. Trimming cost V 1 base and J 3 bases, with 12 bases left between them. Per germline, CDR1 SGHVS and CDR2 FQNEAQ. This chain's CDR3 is CASSLVHRWDTEAFF. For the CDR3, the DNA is TGTGCCAGCAGCTTAGTCCACAGGTGGGACACTGAAGCTTTCTTT.

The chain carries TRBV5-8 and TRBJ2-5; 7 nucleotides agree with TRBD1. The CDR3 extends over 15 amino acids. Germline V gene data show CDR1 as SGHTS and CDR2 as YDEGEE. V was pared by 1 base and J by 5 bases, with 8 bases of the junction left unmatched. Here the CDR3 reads CASSLSGADRETQYF. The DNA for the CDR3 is TGTGCCAGCAGCTTGAGCGGCGCGGACAGGGAGACCCAGTACTTC.

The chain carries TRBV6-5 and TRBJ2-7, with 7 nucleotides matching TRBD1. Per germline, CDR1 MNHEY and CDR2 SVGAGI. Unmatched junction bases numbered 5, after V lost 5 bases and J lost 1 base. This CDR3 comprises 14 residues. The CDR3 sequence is CASSPGTASYEQYF. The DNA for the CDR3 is TGTGCCAGCAGTCCCGGGACAGCATCCTACGAGCAGTACTTC.

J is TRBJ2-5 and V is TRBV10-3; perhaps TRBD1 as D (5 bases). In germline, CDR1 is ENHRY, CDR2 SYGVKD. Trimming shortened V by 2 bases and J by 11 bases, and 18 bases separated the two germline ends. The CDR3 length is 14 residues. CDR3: CAISETTASYLQYF. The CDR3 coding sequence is TGTGCCATCAGTGAGACGACAGCGAGCTACTTGCAGTACTTC.

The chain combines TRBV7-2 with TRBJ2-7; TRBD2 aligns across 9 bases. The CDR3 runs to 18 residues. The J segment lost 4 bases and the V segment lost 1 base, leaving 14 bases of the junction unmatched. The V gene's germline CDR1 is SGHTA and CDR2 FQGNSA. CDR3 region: CASSLEPPGAGGNYEQYF. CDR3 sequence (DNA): TGTGCCAGCAGCTTAGAACCCCCGGGGGCGGGAGGGAATTACGAGCAGTACTTC.

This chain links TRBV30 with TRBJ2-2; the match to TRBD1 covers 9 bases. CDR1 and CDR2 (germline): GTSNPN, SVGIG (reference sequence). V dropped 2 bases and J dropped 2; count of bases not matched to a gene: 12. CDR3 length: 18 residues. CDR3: CAWSPTGGVHLNTGELFF. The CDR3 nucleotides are TGTGCCTGGAGTCCTACAGGGGGCGTTCACTTAAACACCGGGGAGCTGTTTTTT.

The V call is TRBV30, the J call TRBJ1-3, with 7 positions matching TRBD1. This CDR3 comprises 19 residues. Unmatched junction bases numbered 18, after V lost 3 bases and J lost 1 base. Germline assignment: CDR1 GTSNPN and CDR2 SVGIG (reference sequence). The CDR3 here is CAWSAFQGDLFASGNTIYF. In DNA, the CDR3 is TGTGCCTGGAGCGCGTTCCAGGGGGATCTTTTCGCTTCTGGAAACACCATATATTTT.

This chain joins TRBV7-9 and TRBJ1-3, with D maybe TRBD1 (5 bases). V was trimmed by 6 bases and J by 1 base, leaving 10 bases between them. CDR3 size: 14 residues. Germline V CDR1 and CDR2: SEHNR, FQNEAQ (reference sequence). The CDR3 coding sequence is TGTGCCAGCAGTCTTGGGGCGTCTGGAAACACCATATATTTT. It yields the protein CASSLGASGNTIYF.

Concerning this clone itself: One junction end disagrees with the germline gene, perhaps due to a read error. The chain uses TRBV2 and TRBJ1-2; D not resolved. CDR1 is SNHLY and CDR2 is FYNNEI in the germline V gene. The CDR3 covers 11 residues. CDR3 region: CAGSEGGGYTF. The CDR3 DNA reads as TGTGCCGGCAGTGAGGGAGGAGGCTACACCTTC. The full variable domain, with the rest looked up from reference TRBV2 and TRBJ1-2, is EPEVTQTPSHQVTQMGQEVILRCVPISNHLYFYWYRQILGQKVEFLVSFYNNEISEKSEIFDDQFSVERPDGSNFTLKIRSTKLEDSAMYFCAGSEGGGYTFGSGTRLTVV.

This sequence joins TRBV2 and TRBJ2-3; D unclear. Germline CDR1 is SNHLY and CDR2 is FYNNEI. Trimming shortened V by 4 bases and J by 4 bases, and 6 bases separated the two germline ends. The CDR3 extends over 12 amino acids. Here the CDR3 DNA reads TGTGCCAGCAGTGGTCTTTCAGATACGCAGTATTTT. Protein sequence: CASSGLSDTQYF.